This T cell receptor beta chain is from a study of cytomegalovirus exposure and HLA in healthy donors. The PCR ran on 60 Vbeta and 13 Jbeta primers. Libraries were prepared by immunoSEQ multiplex PCR; TCRdb keeps only in-frame clonotypes and omits some of them. This table has 100,000 to 150,000 clones, under 90% appearing once. With respect to this clone: Antigen unknown.

Germline CDR1 reads SNHLY; CDR2 reads FYNNEI. The length of the CDR3 is 14 residues. Trimming took off 3 bases at V and 8 bases at J, with 15 bases between the two ends. General observations from the study: Analyzed later, association rates of TCRs varied across HLA loci, with DRB1 most and HLA-C fewest. In a later analysis, donors in an Asian-associated ancestry cluster reportedly had fewer N-insertions in productive TCRs than the cohort mean.

Input material: PBMCs. The chain recombines TRBV2 with TRBJ2-3, with a possible D match to TRBD2 (6 bases). This clonotype was sampled from a middle-aged woman in good health and CMV-seropositive. The CDR3 spells CASSEVGGGGTQYF. CDR3 in DNA: TGTGCCAGCAGTGAGGTGGGGGGTGGCGGTACGCAGTATTTT.